Following are 27 T cell receptor beta chains from one sample sequenced in a study of shared clonotypes between healthy human individuals. The data were produced by immunoSEQ multiplex PCR, yet TCRdb's version contains in-frame clones alone and is incomplete. The sample shows about 2 million clones, about 95% of them seen only once. CD45RO-negative, CCR7-selected cells formed the naive CD8 fraction, which excluded terminally differentiated effector memory CD45RA+ cells. Sequencing was performed on naive CD8+ T cells sorted from blood. The receptors were sampled from a man aged 18 to 29 in good health.

This clone was observed a single time. This sequence joins TRBV30 and TRBJ2-7; D not certain. The length of the CDR3 is 14 residues. Deletions cut 3 bases from V and 0 bases from J, with 12 bases between. The germline V gene encodes CDR1 GTSNPN and CDR2 SVGIG (reference sequence). CDR3 sequence reads: CAWSVVSSSYEQYF. CDR3 DNA sequence: TGTGCCTGGAGCGTTGTCTCGAGCTCCTACGAGCAGTACTTC.

V usage is TRBV19 and J usage is TRBJ1-1, with D possibly matching TRBD1 (6 bases). The V gene lost 8 bases and the J gene lost 1 base, with 8 bases spanning the gap. There are 12 residues in the CDR3. Per germline, CDR1 LNHDA and CDR2 SQIVND (reference sequence). This chain's CDR3 is CASVQGNTEAFF. Here the CDR3 DNA reads TGTGCCAGTGTACAGGGGAACACTGAAGCTTTCTTT.

V is TRBV5-3 and J is TRBJ1-4; D is unresolved. TRBV5-3 is an ORF for which the function is uncertain. Trimming took off 2 bases at V and 12 bases at J, with 17 bases between the two ends. CDR3 length: 14 amino acids. The CDR3 loop reads CARSLGQWGMELFF. The CDR3 DNA sequence: TGTGCCAGAAGCTTAGGGCAGTGGGGAATGGAACTGTTTTTT.

CDR3 protein: CASSPVLNTEAFF. CDR3 DNA: TGTGCCAGCAGCCCTGTGCTAAACACTGAAGCTTTCTTT. The J gene is TRBJ1-1, the V gene TRBV7-9; D not resolved. The CDR3 has 13 residues. Germline values: CDR1 SEHNR, CDR2 FQNEAQ (reference sequence). With 5 bases removed from V and 2 bases from J, the gap between germline ends came to 9 bases.

V and J are TRBV28 and TRBJ1-3; a possible D gene is TRBD1 (6 bases). Per germline, CDR1 MDHEN and CDR2 SYDVKM. This CDR3 has 14 residues. V was shortened by 6 bases and J by 4 bases, with 13 bases between the two germline ends. CDR3 amino acids: CASRGTGTGNTIYF. In DNA form, the CDR3 reads TGTGCCAGCAGGGGTACAGGGACGGGAAACACCATATATTTT.

The V and J genes are TRBV7-9 and TRBJ2-2, with D unclear. The CDR3 has 15 amino acids. The germline CDR1 and CDR2 sequences are SEHNR and FQNEAQ (reference sequence). Trimming stripped 4 bases from V and 2 bases from J, with 11 bases between. The chain's CDR3 is CASSSYSLNTGELFF. For the CDR3, the DNA is TGTGCCAGCAGCTCCTATTCACTAAACACCGGGGAGCTGTTTTTT.

As DNA, the CDR3 is TGTGCCAGCAGTTTATCTGGAGGGATGACTGAAGCTTTCTTT. Its translation is CASSLSGGMTEAFF. V is TRBV27 and J is TRBJ1-1; unclear D gene. The V end lost 0 bases, the J end lost 5 bases, and 10 bases lay between the germline ends. The germline V gene encodes CDR1 MNHEY and CDR2 SMNVEV (reference sequence). This CDR3 spans 14 amino acids.

The chain employs TRBV5-1 and TRBJ2-7; 10 bases line up with TRBD1. CDR3 length equals 16 residues. Trimming took 5 bases from V and 3 from J; bases not matched to a gene: 11. The germline CDR1 and CDR2 sequences are SGHRS and YFSETQ. CDR3 in DNA: TGCGCCAGCAGGGGACAGGGGAACAAAGAATTCTACGAGCAGTACTTC. This sequence encodes CASRGQGNKEFYEQYF. The entire variable domain, with the rest obtained from reference TRBV5-1 and TRBJ2-7, is as follows: KAGVTQTPRYLIKTRGQQVTLSCSPISGHRSVSWYQQTPGQGLQFLFEYFSETQRNKGNFPGRFSGRQFSNSRSEMNVSTLELGDSALYLCASRGQGNKEFYEQYFGPGTRLTVT.

V and J are TRBV6-5 and TRBJ2-1, with a possible D match to TRBD2 (5 bases). V shed 2 bases and J shed 9 bases, with 11 bases lying between them. The length of the CDR3 is 13 residues. The V gene's germline CDR1 is MNHEY and CDR2 SVGAGI. CDR3 sequence reads: CASSYPPAVEQFF. The CDR3 DNA reads TGTGCCAGCAGTTACCCGCCAGCGGTTGAGCAGTTCTTC.

There are a few counts of this clone. The chain employs TRBV6-5 and TRBJ1-5, with a possible D match to TRBD1 (6 bases). CDR3 length equals 14 residues. The ends were cut back, 5 bases at V and 0 bases at J, with 8 bases in the middle. Looked up from germline, CDR1 is MNHEY and CDR2 is SVGAGI. The CDR3 sequence: CASSADSSNQPQHF. Here the CDR3 DNA reads TGTGCCAGCAGTGCGGACAGTAGCAATCAGCCCCAGCATTTT.

This sequence joins TRBV10-1 and TRBJ2-7; no firm D call. Trimming took 3 bases from V and 7 from J, leaving 7 bases between them. Germline-derived CDR1 and CDR2 are WNHNN and SYGVQD (reference sequence). The CDR3 spans 11 residues. CDR3 sequence (DNA): TGCGCCAGCAGTGATACAAGGGAGCAGTACTTC. Translation: CASSDTREQYF.

V is TRBV6-1 and J is TRBJ2-7; weak D call: TRBD2 (6 bases). The CDR3 contains 15 residues. The V gene lost 2 bases and the J gene lost 0 bases, with 11 bases spanning the gap. Germline V gene data show CDR1 as MNHNS and CDR2 as SASEGT. The CDR3 nucleotides are TGTGCCAGCAGTGAACTGGCGGGAAGCTCCTACGAGCAGTACTTC. Translation gives CASSELAGSSYEQYF.

The chain carries TRBV27 and TRBJ1-6, with a weak D call TRBD1 (5 bases). This CDR3 has 17 residues. Trimming left V 3 bases short and J 0 bases short, with 12 bases between. CDR1 is MNHEY and CDR2 is SMNVEV in the germline V gene (reference sequence). CDR3 region: CASSLGGSSSYNSPLHF. The CDR3 bases are TGTGCCAGCAGTTTGGGGGGTTCGAGCTCCTATAATTCACCCCTCCACTTT.

This chain joins TRBV10-3 and TRBJ2-7, with 9 nucleotides matching TRBD1. Germline CDR1 and CDR2: ENHRY and SYGVKD. After removal of 6 bases from V and 5 bases from J, the junction contained 8 bases not matched to a gene. This CDR3 contains 14 residues. CDR3 sequence: CAISQGQGIHEQYF. The CDR3 bases are TGTGCCATCAGCCAGGGACAGGGTATTCACGAGCAGTACTTC.

The chain uses TRBV18 and TRBJ2-1, with 9 positions matching TRBD2. Germline V gene lookup returns CDR1 KGHSH and CDR2 LQKENI. Trimming removed 3 bases from V and 7 bases from J; junction bases left unmatched: 7. The CDR3 has 15 residues. As DNA, the CDR3 is TGTGCCAGCTCACCCCGGGGTAGCGGGAGAAATGAGCAGTTCTTC. Translating gives CASSPRGSGRNEQFF.

The chain uses TRBV30 and TRBJ2-7, with D perhaps being TRBD1 or TRBD2 (7 bases each). The germline CDR1 and CDR2 sequences are GTSNPN and SVGIG (reference sequence). The ends were cut back, 3 bases at V and 6 bases at J, with 21 bases in the middle. CDR3 length equals 15 residues. Written as DNA, the CDR3 is TGTGCCTGGAGCCACGGGGAGGGACAGAGTATCGAGCAGTACTTC. Translation gives CAWSHGEGQSIEQYF.

The chain joins TRBV11-2 to TRBJ2-4, with D perhaps matching TRBD1 (6 bases). V was clipped by 5 bases and J by 9 bases, with 14 bases between them. The germline V gene has CDR1 SGHAT and CDR2 FQNNGV. The CDR3 covers 13 residues. The CDR3 sequence is CASSITGSGIQYF. In DNA, the CDR3 is TGTGCCAGCAGCATCACAGGGTCGGGCATTCAGTACTTC.

The chain joins TRBV11-2 to TRBJ2-7, with TRBD1 matching over 9 bases. This CDR3 is built from 11 residues. Per germline, CDR1 SGHAT and CDR2 FQNNGV. V lost 5 bases to trimming and J lost 11 bases; unmatched junction nucleotides: 4. The CDR3 is CASSQGTGKYF. The CDR3 region has the DNA TGTGCCAGCAGCCAAGGGACAGGGAAGTACTTC.

A note on this clone: Other nucleotide sequences in the sample specify the same CDR3. The chain combines TRBV5-4 with TRBJ1-6; unclear D gene. The CDR3 length is 14 residues. V was shortened by 0 bases and J by 9 bases, with 10 bases between the two germline ends. Looked up from germline, CDR1 is SGHNT and CDR2 is YYREEE (reference sequence). The CDR3 reads CASSLGGLGSPLHF. CDR3 coding DNA: TGTGCCAGCAGCTTGGGGGGATTGGGTTCACCCCTCCACTTT.

The chain uses TRBV28 and TRBJ1-1, with unresolved D. Trimming pared 6 bases from V and 6 bases from J, leaving 14 bases between. CDR1 is MDHEN, CDR2 SYDVKM, per germline. The CDR3 extends over 13 amino acids. DNA for the CDR3: TGTGCCAGCAGCCCCACGGGGTCCCCTGAAGCTTTCTTT. This translates into CASSPTGSPEAFF. The variable domain in full, completed from reference TRBV28 and TRBJ1-1, reads DVKVTQSSRYLVKRTGEKVFLECVQDMDHENMFWYRQDPGLGLRLIYFSYDVKMKEKGDIPEGYSVSREKKERFSLILESASTNQTSMYLCASSPTGSPEAFFGQGTRLTVV.

The count of this clone is one. This rearrangement joins TRBV13 to TRBJ2-7, with 8 positions matching TRBD1. Looked up from germline, CDR1 is PRHDT and CDR2 is FYEKMQ (reference sequence). This CDR3 spans 15 amino acids. V trimming: 0 bases; J trimming: 1 base; junction bases outside the gene matches: 2. In DNA form, the CDR3 reads TGTGCCAGCAGCTTAGGCCACAGGGGGTCCTACGAGCAGTACTTC. Translation: CASSLGHRGSYEQYF.

The J gene is TRBJ2-2, the V gene TRBV27, with TRBD2 identical over 9 bases. Germline V gene lookup returns CDR1 MNHEY and CDR2 SMNVEV (reference sequence). This CDR3 spans 17 amino acids. V dropped 4 bases and J dropped 2; count of bases not matched to a gene: 8. The CDR3 DNA follows: TGTGCCAGCAGTTCCGCGGGGGGGAATCTAAACACCGGGGAGCTGTTTTTT. Protein sequence: CASSSAGGNLNTGELFF.

This rearrangement joins TRBV7-2 to TRBJ1-2; 7 bases map to TRBD1. The CDR3 is made up of 17 amino acids. V was pared by 0 bases and J by 1 base, with 8 bases of the junction left unmatched. Germline CDR1 SGHTA, CDR2 FQGNSA. In nucleotides, the CDR3 is TGTGCCAGCAGCTTAGCAAGGGGACAGTCGAGTAACTATGGCTACACCTTC. Protein sequence: CASSLARGQSSNYGYTF.

This chain links TRBV5-5 with TRBJ2-7, with TRBD2 as a possible D gene (5 bases). Germline values: CDR1 SGHKS, CDR2 YYEKEE (reference sequence). The CDR3 is 13 amino acids. V dropped 4 bases and J dropped 1 base, with 9 bases sitting between them. The CDR3 nucleotides are TGTGCCAGCAGCCCGGAGGTATCCTACGAGCAGTACTTC. This sequence encodes CASSPEVSYEQYF.

This clone was recorded only once. This rearrangement joins TRBV13 to TRBJ2-7; no definite D call. Trimming took off 5 bases at V and 5 bases at J, with 10 bases between the two ends. The V gene's germline CDR1 is PRHDT and CDR2 FYEKMQ (reference sequence). The CDR3 contains 12 residues. This CDR3 reads CASSLQWDEQYF. CDR3 nucleotide sequence: TGTGCCAGCAGCCTACAGTGGGACGAGCAGTACTTC. The whole variable domain, filled in from reference TRBV13 and TRBJ2-7, reads AAGVIQSPRHLIKEKRETATLKCYPIPRHDTVYWYQQGPGQDPQFLISFYEKMQSDKGSIPDRFSAQQFSDYHSELNMSSLELGDSALYFCASSLQWDEQYFGPGTRLTVT.

CDR3 in amino acids: CASSESAIGTSGRVYEQYF. The CDR3 coding sequence is TGCGCCAGCAGTGAGTCGGCGATAGGGACTAGCGGGAGGGTTTACGAGCAGTACTTC. The chain uses TRBV10-2 and TRBJ2-7; TRBD2 matches 16 bases. Trimming at V came to 0 bases and at J to 4 bases, leaving 9 bases not matched to a gene. This CDR3 has 19 amino acids. CDR1 is WSHSY, CDR2 SAAADI, per germline.

The chain is built from TRBV27 and TRBJ2-1; 9 nucleotides line up with TRBD2. J gave up 4 bases and V 8 bases, and 9 bases lay outside the gene matches. This CDR3 is 15 amino acids long. In germline, CDR1 is MNHEY, CDR2 SMNVEV (reference sequence). The CDR3 DNA reads TGTGCCAGCGGCATGGCGGGGGGGCGATACAATGAGCAGTTCTTC. Amino acids: CASGMAGGRYNEQFF.